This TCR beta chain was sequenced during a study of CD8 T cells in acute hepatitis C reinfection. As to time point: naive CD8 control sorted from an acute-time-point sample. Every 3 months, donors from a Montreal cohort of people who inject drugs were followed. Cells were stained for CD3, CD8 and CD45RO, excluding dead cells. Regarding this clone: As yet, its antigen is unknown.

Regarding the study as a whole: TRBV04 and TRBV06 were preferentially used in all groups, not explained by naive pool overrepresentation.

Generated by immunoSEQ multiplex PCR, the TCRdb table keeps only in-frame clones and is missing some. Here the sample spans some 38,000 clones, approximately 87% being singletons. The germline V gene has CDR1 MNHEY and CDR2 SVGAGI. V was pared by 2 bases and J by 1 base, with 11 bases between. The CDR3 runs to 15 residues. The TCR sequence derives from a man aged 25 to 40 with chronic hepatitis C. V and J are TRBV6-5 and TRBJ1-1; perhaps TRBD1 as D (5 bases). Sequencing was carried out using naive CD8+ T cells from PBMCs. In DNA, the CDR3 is TGTGCCAGCAGTTACGCAGGGCACGGGAACACTGAAGCTTTCTTT. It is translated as CASSYAGHGNTEAFF.